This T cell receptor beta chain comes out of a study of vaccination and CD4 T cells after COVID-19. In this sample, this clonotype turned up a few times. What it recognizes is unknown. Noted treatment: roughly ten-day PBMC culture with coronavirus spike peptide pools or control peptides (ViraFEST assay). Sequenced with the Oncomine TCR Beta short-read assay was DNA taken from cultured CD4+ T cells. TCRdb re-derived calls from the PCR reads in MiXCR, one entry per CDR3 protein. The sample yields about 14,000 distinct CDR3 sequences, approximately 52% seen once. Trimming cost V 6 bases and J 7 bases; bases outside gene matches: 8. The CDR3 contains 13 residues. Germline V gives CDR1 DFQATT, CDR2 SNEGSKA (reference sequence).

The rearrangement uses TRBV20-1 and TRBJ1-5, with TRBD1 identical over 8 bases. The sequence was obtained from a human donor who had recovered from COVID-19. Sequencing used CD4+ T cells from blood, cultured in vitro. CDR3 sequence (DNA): TGCAGTGCCCTAATCAGGGGGCAGCAGCCCCAGCATTTT. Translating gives CSALIRGQQPQHF.